In this sample, the clone carrying this T cell receptor (beta chain) turned up many times. Its specificity is unknown. Using RNA transcripts as the source, TCR beta CDR3 regions were amplified. HTBI primers were employed in a first-round RT-PCR of the TCR CDR3. TCRdb independently ran MiXCR on the multiplex PCR reads; one entry per CDR3 protein. The data contain roughly 350,000 distinct CDR3 sequences, roughly 15% of them singletons. The data were taken from a study of T cells in Graves' hyperthyroidism and ophthalmopathy. The study, taken as a whole, reports: For ophthalmopathy, model prediction preceded onset by a median 6.5 months.

Per germline, CDR1 MNHNS and CDR2 SASEGT. Trimming stripped 5 bases from V and 5 bases from J, with 15 bases between. This CDR3 spans 14 amino acids. The chain combines TRBV6-1 with TRBJ1-1, with D perhaps TRBD1 (5 bases). Sequenced material: blood. The TCR sequence derives from a woman in her 30s with Graves' ophthalmopathy. CDR3 amino acids: CASSYRWDRTEAFF. Written as DNA, the CDR3 is TGTGCCAGCAGTTACAGGTGGGATCGGACTGAAGCTTTCTTT.